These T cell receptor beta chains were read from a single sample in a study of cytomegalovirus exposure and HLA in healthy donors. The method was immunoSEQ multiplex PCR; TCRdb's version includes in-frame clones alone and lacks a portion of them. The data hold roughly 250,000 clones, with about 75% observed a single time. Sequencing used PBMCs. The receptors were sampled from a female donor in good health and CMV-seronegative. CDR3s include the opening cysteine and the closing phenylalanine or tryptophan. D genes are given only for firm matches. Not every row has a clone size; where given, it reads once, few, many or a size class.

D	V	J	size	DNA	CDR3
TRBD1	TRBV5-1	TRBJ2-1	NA	TGCGCCAGCAGCCCCGAACCGACAGGGAGCTCCTACAATGAGCAGTTCTTC	CASSPEPTGSSYNEQFF
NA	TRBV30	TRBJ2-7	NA	TGTGCCGGGCGGGACAGACATTACGAGCAGTACTTC	CAGRDRHYEQYF
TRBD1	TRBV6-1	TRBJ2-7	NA	TGTGCCAGCAGAACCGGGACAGGACTCTACGAGCAGTACTTC	CASRTGTGLYEQYF
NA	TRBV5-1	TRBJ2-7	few	TGCGCCAGCAGCTTGGGGGTCGGCGGGGCCTACGAGCAGTACTTC	CASSLGVGGAYEQYF
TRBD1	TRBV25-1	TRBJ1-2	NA	TGTGCCAGCAGTGAATGGGGGACAGGGCGAGGCTACACCTTC	CASSEWGTGRGYTF
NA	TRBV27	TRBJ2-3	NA	TGTGCCAGCAGTTGGGGCCTGGCGGATACGCAGTATTTT	CASSWGLADTQYF
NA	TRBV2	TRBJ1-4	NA	TGTGCCAGCAGTGAAAGGAGGGGTGCAACTAATGAAAAACTGTTTTTT	CASSERRGATNEKLFF
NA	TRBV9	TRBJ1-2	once	TGTGCCAGCAGCGTAGAGACAGGCGGGTATGGCTACACCTTC	CASSVETGGYGYTF
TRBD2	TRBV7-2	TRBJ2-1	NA	TGTGCCAGCAGCTTAGTCAGCGGGGGGAGCTCCTACAATGAGCAGTTCTTC	CASSLVSGGSSYNEQFF
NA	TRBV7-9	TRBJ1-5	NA	TGTGCCAGCAGCTCGGACAGCCCTCGGGACAATCAGCCCCAGCATTTT	CASSSDSPRDNQPQHF